The TCR beta chain under discussion was sequenced for a study of T cell repertoires in cytomegalovirus infection. The overall study: Both recently identified HLA-C-restricted and well-studied HLA-B-restricted CMV epitopes were used in the study. Carrying CMV and the relevant HLA type showed in public TCR beta signatures.

Each CDR3 protein is one row after TCRdb ran MiXCR on the reads. The sample records about 920,000 distinct CDR3 sequences, under 40% being singletons. Study observations and caveats: Dominating the ex vivo response were TCR beta clonotypes that were CMV-specific and HLA-C-restricted. Based on cumulative public TCR beta family frequency, carriers of CMV plus the relevant HLA were identified.

V was shortened by 5 bases and J by 1 base, with 11 bases between the two germline ends. The CDR3 is made up of 14 amino acids. CDR1 and CDR2 from the germline V gene are MNHNS and SASEGT. On this clonotype itself: Its specificity is unknown.

The sequencing here drew on cultured CD8+ T cells from PBMCs, taken from culture after CMV antigen stimulation. This chain connects TRBV6-1 to TRBJ2-5; D is unresolved. This sequence was found in a human donor in good health (CMV status not recorded). Some clones in this sample may be carry-over from other donors' samples. CDR3 coding DNA: TGTGCCAGCAGTTCAACCCAGTTCCAAGAGACCCAGTACTTC. The encoded protein is CASSSTQFQETQYF.